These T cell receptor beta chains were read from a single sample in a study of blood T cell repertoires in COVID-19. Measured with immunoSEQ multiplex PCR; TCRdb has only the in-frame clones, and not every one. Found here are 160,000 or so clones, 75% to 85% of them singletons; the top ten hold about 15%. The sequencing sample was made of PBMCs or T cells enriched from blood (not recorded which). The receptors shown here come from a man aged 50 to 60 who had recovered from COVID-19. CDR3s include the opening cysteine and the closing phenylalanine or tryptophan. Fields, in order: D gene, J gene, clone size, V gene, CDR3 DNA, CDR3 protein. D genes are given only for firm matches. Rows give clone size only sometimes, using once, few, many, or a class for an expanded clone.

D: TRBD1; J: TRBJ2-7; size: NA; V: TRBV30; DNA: TGTGCCTGGAGGAAACAGGGGGCCTCCTACGAGCAGTACTTC; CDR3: CAWRKQGASYEQYF
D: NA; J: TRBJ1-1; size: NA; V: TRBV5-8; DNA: TGTGCCAGCAGCTTACAGCAACTTATGAACACTGAAGCTTTCTTT; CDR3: CASSLQQLMNTEAFF
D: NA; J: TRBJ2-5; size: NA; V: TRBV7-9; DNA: TGTGCCAGCAGCTTATTTTGGGGGGGACACGCGACGGGGACCCAGTACTTC; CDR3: CASSLFWGGHATGTQYF
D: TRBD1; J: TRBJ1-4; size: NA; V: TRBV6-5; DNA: TGTGCCAGCAGCTACGTGCGTGGACAGGGTAATGAAAAACTGTTTTTT; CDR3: CASSYVRGQGNEKLFF
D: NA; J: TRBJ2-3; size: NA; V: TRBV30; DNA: TGTGCCTGGAGTGCCCGGGGATCCAGCACAGATACGCAGTATTTT; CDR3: CAWSARGSSTDTQYF
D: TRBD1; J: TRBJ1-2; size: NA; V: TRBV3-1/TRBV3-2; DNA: TGTGCCAGCAGCCCAGGGGGTGGCTACACCTTC; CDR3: CASSPGGGYTF
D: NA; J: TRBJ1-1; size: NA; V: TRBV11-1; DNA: TGTGCCAGCAGCTTAGACAATTGGAACACTGAAGCTTTCTTT; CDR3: CASSLDNWNTEAFF
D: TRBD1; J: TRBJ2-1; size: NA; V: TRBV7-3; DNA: TGTGCCAGCAGCTTAGGGACAGGGGGATCGAATGAGCAGTTCTTC; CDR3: CASSLGTGGSNEQFF
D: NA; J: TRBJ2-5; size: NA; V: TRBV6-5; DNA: TGTGCCAGCATCTGGGGCCCCGCCCAGGAGACCCAGTACTTC; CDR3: CASIWGPAQETQYF
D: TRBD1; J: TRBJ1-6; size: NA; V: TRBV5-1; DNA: TGCGCCAGCGGAGAAACAGGGGTTAATTCACCCCTCCACTTT; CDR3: CASGETGVNSPLHF
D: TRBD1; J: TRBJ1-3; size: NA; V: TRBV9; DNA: TGTGCCAGCAGCTTCGGGACAGGGATCTCTGGAAACACCATATATTTT; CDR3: CASSFGTGISGNTIYF
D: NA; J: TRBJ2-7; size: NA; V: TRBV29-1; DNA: TGCAGCGTTGATTCGGGGTACGAGCAGTACTTC; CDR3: CSVDSGYEQYF
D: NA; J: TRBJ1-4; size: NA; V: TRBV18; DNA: TGTGCCAGCTCACCCCCTAATACAGCTAATGAAAAACTGTTTTTT; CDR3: CASSPPNTANEKLFF
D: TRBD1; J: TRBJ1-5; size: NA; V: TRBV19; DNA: TGTGCCAGTAGTATTCCGGGACAGGTCAATCAGCCCCAGCATTTT; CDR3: CASSIPGQVNQPQHF
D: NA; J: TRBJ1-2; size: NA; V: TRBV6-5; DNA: TGTGCCAGCAGGTCACAGGGAAAAGTTGGCTACACCTTC; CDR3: CASRSQGKVGYTF
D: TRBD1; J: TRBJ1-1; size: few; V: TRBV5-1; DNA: TGCGCCAGCAGCTTGCAGGGGGCGAACACTGAAGCTTTCTTT; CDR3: CASSLQGANTEAFF
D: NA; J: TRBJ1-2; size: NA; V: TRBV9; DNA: TGTGCCAGCAGCGTAGATCCAGGGTCGAACTATGGCTACACCTTC; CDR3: CASSVDPGSNYGYTF
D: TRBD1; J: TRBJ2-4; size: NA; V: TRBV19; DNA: TGTGCCAGTAGTGGGACAGAGTTAGCCAAAAACATTCAGTACTTC; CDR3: CASSGTELAKNIQYF
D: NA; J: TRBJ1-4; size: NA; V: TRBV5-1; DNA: TGCGCCAGCAGCTTGGTTCGGGATGCAACTAATGAAAAACTGTTTTTT; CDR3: CASSLVRDATNEKLFF
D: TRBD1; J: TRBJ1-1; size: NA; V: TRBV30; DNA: TGTGCCTGGAGCGCAGCTCGGACAGGGGGCTGGTTGACTGAAGCTTTCTTT; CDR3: CAWSAARTGGWLTEAFF
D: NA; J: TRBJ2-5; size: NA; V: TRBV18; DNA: TGTGCCAGCTCATCCAGGGTCCAAGAGACCCAGTACTTC; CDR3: CASSSRVQETQYF
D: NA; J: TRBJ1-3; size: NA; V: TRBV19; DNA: TGTGCCACTTCCTCTGGAAACACCATATATTTT; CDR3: CATSSGNTIYF
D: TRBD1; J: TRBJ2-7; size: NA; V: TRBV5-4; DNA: TGTGCCAGCAGCGCGCTCATGTGGGGACAGAGCTACGAGCAGTACTTC; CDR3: CASSALMWGQSYEQYF
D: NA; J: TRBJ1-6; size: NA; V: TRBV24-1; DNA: TGTGCCACCAGTGATTCCGGGGTGGCCTATAATTCACCCCTCCACTTT; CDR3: CATSDSGVAYNSPLHF
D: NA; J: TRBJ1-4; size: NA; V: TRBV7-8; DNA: TGTGCCAGCAGCTTGGGGGGACGGCATAATGAAAAACTGTTTTTT; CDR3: CASSLGGRHNEKLFF
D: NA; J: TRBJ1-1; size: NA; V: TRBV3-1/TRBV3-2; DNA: TGTGCCAGCAGCCAAGGGACAGACTTTTCCACTGAAGCTTTCTTT; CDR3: CASSQGTDFSTEAFF
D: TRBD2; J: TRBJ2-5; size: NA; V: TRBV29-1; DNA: TGCAGCGTTACCGGGACTAGACGAGAGACCCAGTACTTC; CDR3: CSVTGTRRETQYF
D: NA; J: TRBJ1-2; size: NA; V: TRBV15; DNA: TGTGCCACCAGCAGAGGAGGGCAGGCGGGCCGAGGCTACACCTTC; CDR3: CATSRGGQAGRGYTF
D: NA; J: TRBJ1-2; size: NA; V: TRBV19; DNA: TGTGCCAGTAGTATAGACGGGATCAGCTATGGCTACACCTTC; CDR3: CASSIDGISYGYTF
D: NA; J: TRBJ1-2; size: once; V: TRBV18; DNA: TGTGCCAGCTCACAGTCTCACAGGGCTCTCCATGGCTACACCTTC; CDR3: CASSQSHRALHGYTF
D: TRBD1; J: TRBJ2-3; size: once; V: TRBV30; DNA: TGTGCCTGGAGTGTAGACAGGGTCTCCACAGATACGCAGTATTTT; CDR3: CAWSVDRVSTDTQYF
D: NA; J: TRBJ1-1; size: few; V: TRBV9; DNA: TGTGCCAGCAGCGTAGTCGGGACAAGGCCCACTGAAGCTTTCTTT; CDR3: CASSVVGTRPTEAFF
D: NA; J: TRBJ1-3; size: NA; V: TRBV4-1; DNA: TGCGCCAGCAGCCAAGATACAGGTCAAATGATGGTTGCAAACACCATATATTTT; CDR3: CASSQDTGQMMVANTIYF
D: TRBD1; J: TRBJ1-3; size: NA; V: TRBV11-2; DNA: TGTGCCAGCAGCTTACGGAGACAGGGTCCAGGAAACACCATATATTTT; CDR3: CASSLRRQGPGNTIYF
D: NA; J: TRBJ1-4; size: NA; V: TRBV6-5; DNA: TGTGCCAGCAGTTATTCCGGGAGAACGGGTGAAAAACTGTTTTTT; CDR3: CASSYSGRTGEKLFF
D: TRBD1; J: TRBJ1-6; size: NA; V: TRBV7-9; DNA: TGTGCCAGCAGCGCTATGACAGGGAATTCACCCCTCCACTTT; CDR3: CASSAMTGNSPLHF
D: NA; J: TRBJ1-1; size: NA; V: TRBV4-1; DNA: TGCGCCAGCAGCCAAGATGAACGGGGAACATTGAACACTGAAGCTTTCTTT; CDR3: CASSQDERGTLNTEAFF
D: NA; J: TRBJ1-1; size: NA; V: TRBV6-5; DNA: TGTGCCAGCAGAGGATTGTATGAGGGCACTGAAGCTTTCTTT; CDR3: CASRGLYEGTEAFF
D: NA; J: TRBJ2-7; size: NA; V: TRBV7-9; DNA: TGTGCCAGCAGCCCCGGCAGGGGAGCCTCCTACGAGCAGTACTTC; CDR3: CASSPGRGASYEQYF
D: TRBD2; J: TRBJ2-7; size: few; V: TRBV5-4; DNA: TGTGCCAGCAGACAAAGCGGGGGCGGCGAGCAGTACTTC; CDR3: CASRQSGGGEQYF
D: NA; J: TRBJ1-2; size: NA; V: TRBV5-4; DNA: TGTGCCAGCAGCTTGAAGGGGATTTCCTATGGCTACACCTTC; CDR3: CASSLKGISYGYTF
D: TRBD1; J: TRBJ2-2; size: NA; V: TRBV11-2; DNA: TGTGCCAGCAGCTCCCCCAGGGGGCAAACCGGGGAGCTGTTTTTT; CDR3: CASSSPRGQTGELFF
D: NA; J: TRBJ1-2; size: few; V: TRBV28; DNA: TGTGCCAGCAGTCCCCTCATTTCGGGGGACTATGGCTACACCTTC; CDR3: CASSPLISGDYGYTF
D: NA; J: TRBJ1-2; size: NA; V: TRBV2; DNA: TGTGCCAGTCTCCCCGGGACAAATTTTAACTATGGCTACACCTTC; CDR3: CASLPGTNFNYGYTF
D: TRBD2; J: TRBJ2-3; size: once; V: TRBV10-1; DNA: TGCGCCAGCCCGGGGACTAGCGGGGGGGCCTCGGATACGCAGTATTTT; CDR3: CASPGTSGGASDTQYF
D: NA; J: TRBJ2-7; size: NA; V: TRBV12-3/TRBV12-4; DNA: TGTGCCAGCAGTTTGGAGGGTAACGAGCAGTACTTC; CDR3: CASSLEGNEQYF
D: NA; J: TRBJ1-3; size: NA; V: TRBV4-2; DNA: TGTGCCAGCAGCCAAGCTTTGGTAGCTGGAAACACCATATATTTT; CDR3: CASSQALVAGNTIYF
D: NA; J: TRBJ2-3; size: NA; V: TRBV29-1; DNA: TGCAGCGCACCTGTAGGGCGGGCGAAAAGCACAGATACGCAGTATTTT; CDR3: CSAPVGRAKSTDTQYF
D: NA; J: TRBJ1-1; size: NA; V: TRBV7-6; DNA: TGTGCCAGCAGCTTAAACGGGGGCACTGAAGCTTTCTTT; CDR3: CASSLNGGTEAFF
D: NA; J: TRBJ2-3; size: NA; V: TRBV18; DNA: TGTGCCAGCTCACCTTCAGGGGATGTGGGAAATACGCAGTATTTT; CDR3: CASSPSGDVGNTQYF
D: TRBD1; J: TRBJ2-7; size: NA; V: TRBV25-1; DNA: TGTGCCAGCAGTGTTCTTGGGACAGGCTTAAGGCAGCAGTACTTC; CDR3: CASSVLGTGLRQQYF
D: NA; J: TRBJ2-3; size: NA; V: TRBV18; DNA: TGTGCCAGCTCCCCGTCTGGGGGGAGCACAGATACGCAGTATTTT; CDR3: CASSPSGGSTDTQYF
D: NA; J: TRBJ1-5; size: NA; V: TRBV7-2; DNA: TGTGCCAGCAGCTTAGAACGAGGGAACAATCAGCCCCAGCATTTT; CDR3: CASSLERGNNQPQHF
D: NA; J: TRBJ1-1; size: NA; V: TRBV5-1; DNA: TGCGCCAGCAGCTTGGACCCTTCGGGCACTGAAGCTTTCTTT; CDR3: CASSLDPSGTEAFF
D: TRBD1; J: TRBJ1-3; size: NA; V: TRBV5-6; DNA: TGTGCCAGCAGCTTCTTCACAGGGGGAACCTCTGGAAACACCATATATTTT; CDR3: CASSFFTGGTSGNTIYF
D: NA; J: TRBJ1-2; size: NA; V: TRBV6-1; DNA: TGTGCCAGCAGTGAAGCGGGGCGGTATGGCTACACCTTC; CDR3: CASSEAGRYGYTF
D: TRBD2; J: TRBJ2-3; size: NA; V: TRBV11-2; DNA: TGTGCCAGCAGCTTACAGGCGGGGGGTTCCACAGATACGCAGTATTTT; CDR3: CASSLQAGGSTDTQYF
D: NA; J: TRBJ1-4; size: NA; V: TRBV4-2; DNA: TGTGCCAGCAGCGAAAATACAGGGCTTGGCGAAAAACTGTTTTTT; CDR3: CASSENTGLGEKLFF
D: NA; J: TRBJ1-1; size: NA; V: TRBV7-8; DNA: TGTGCCAGCAGCTTAGACAGAGAGGGTGAAGCTTTCTTT; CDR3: CASSLDREGEAFF